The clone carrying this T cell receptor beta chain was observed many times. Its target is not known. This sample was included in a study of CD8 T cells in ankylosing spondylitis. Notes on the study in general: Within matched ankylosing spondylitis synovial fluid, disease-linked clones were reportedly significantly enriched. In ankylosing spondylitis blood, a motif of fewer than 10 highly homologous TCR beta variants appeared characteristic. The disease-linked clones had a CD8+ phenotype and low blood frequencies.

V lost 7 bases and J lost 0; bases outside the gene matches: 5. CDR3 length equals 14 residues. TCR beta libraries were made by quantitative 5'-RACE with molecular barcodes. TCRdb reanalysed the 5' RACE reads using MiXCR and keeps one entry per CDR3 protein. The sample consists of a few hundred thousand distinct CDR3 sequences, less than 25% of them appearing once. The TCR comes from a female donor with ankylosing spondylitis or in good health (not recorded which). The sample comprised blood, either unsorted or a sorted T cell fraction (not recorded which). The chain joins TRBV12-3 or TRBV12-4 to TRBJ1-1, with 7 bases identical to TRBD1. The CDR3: CASNGQALNTEAFF. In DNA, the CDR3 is TGTGCCAGCAATGGACAGGCTTTGAACACTGAAGCTTTCTTT.